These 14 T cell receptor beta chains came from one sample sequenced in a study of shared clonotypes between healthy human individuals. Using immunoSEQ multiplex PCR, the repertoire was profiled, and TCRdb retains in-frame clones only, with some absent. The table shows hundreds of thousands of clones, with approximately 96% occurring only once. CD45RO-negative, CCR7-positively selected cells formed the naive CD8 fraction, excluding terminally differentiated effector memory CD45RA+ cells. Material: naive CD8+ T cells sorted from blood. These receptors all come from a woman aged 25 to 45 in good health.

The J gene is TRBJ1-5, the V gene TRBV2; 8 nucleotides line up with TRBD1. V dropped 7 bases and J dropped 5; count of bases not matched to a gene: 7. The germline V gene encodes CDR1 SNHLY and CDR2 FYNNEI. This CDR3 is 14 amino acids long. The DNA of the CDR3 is TGTGCCAGCAACTCCGGACAGGGCGATCAGCCCCAGCATTTT. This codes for CASNSGQGDQPQHF.

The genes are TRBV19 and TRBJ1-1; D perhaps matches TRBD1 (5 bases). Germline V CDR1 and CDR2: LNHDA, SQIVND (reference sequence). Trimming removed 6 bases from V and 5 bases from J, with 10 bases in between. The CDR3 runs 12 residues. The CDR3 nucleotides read TGTGCCAGTAGGTGGGGGGAGACTGAAGCTTTCTTT. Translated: CASRWGETEAFF.

The CDR3 here is CASSIATSGSPDEQFF. CDR3 DNA: TGTGCCAGTAGTATCGCGACTAGCGGGAGTCCGGATGAGCAGTTCTTC. The J gene is TRBJ2-1, the V gene TRBV19; 12 bases map to TRBD2. Germline CDR1 LNHDA, CDR2 SQIVND (reference sequence). The CDR3 has 16 residues. With 3 bases clipped from V and 8 bases from J, the junction kept 8 bases outside the gene matches.

CDR3 protein: CASSLAGAHNEQFF. The CDR3 coding sequence is TGTGCCAGTTCTCTAGCGGGAGCCCACAATGAGCAGTTCTTC. The J gene is TRBJ2-1, the V gene TRBV27, with 10 bases lining up with TRBD2. Germline trimming cut 9 bases from V and 5 bases from J; bases unmatched to any gene: 7. The CDR3 is 14 amino acids. Germline V gives CDR1 MNHEY, CDR2 SMNVEV (reference sequence).

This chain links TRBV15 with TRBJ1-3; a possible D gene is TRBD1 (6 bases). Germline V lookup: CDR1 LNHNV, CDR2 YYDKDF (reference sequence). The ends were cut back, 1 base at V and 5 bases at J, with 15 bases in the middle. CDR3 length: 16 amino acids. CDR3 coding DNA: TGTGCCACCAGCAGAGGAGGAGGGGGTAATAGAAACACCATATATTTT. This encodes CATSRGGGGNRNTIYF.

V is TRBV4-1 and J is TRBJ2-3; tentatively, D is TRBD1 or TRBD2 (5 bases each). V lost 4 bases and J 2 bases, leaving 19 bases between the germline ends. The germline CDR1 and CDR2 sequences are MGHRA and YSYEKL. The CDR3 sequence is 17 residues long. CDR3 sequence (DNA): TGCGCCAGCAGCCCCTCTGACCCAGGGACCAACACAGATACGCAGTATTTT. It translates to CASSPSDPGTNTDTQYF.

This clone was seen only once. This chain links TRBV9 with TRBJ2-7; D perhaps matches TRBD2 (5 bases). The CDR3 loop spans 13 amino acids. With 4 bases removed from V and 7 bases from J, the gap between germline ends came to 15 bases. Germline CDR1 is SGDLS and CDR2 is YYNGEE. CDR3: CASSRRGSYEQYF. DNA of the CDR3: TGTGCCAGCAGCCGAAGAGGGAGTTATGAGCAGTACTTC.

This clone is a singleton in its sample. The CDR3: CASSLGWRFPTSEQFF. The CDR3 region has the DNA TGTGCCAGCAGCTTAGGTTGGCGGTTCCCTACAAGTGAGCAGTTCTTC. The V gene is TRBV11-2, the J gene TRBJ2-1; no firm D call. V was pared by 1 base and J by 9 bases, with 19 bases between. The V gene's germline CDR1 is SGHAT and CDR2 FQNNGV. The length of the CDR3 is 16 residues.

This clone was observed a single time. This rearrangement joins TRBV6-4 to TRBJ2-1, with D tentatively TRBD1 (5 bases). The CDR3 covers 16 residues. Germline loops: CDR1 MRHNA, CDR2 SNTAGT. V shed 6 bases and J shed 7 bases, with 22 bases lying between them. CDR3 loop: CASRMDTQMKKNEQFF. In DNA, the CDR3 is TGTGCCAGCAGGATGGACACCCAAATGAAAAAAAATGAGCAGTTCTTC.

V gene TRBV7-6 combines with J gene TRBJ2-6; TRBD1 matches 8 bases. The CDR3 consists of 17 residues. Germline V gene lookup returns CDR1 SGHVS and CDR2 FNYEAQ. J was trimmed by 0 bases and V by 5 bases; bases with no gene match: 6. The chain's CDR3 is CASSPGTGNSGANVLTF. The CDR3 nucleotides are TGTGCCAGCAGCCCCGGGACAGGAAACTCTGGGGCCAACGTCCTGACTTTC.

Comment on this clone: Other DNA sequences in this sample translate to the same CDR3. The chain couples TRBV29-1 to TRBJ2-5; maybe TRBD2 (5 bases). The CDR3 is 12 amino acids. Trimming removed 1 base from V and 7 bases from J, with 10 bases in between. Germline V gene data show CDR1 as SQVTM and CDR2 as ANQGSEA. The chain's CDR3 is CSVEARGRTQYF. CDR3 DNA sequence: TGCAGCGTTGAAGCAAGAGGGCGGACCCAGTACTTC.

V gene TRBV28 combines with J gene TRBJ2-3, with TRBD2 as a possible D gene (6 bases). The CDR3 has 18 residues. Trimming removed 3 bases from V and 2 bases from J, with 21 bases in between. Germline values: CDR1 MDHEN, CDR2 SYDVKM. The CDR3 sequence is CASSFLRAGPIDTDTQYF. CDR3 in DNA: TGTGCCAGCAGTTTCCTTCGGGCGGGACCTATCGACACAGATACGCAGTATTTT.

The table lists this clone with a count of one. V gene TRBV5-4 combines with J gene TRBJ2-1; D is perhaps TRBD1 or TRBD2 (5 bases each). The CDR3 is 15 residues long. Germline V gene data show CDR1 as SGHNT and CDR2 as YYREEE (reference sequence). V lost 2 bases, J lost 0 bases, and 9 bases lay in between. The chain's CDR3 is CASSFWGSSYNEQFF. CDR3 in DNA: TGTGCCAGCAGCTTTTGGGGGAGCTCCTACAATGAGCAGTTCTTC.

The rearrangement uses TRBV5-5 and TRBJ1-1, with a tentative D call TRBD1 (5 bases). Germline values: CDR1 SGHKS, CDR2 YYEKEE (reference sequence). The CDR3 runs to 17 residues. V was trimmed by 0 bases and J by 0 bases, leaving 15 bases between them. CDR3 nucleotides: TGTGCCAGCAGCTTGGAAGCCAGGGAGAACTTGAACACTGAAGCTTTCTTT. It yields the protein CASSLEARENLNTEAFF. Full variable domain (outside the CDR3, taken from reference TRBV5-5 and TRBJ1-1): DAGVTQSPTHLIKTRGQQVTLRCSPISGHKSVSWYQQVLGQGPQFIFQYYEKEERGRGNFPDRFSARQFPNYSSELNVNALLLGDSALYLCASSLEARENLNTEAFFGQGTRLTVV.